The text below deals with one TCR beta chain. The antigen remains undetermined. Treatment meaning: oral pan-JAK inhibitor, 5-10 mg twice daily. The data were taken from a study of CD8+ T cells in alopecia areata. Study background: People stayed on tofacitinib for 6 to 18 months, then stopped the drug for 6 months.

V was trimmed by 1 base and J by 4 bases, leaving 21 bases between them. CDR1 and CDR2 from the germline V gene are MGHRA and YSYEKL. The CDR3 runs 18 residues. Study-level findings and limits: For patients receiving tofacitinib, scalp clonality and expanded CD8+ clones among the top 100 significantly decreased.

RNA, once extracted, was reverse transcribed into cDNA for use as the sequencing template. Some clones are missing from TCRdb's copy, which holds only in-frame ones; the method was immunoSEQ multiplex PCR. The sample shows about 200,000 clones, roughly two fifths of them seen only once. This sequence joins TRBV4-1 and TRBJ2-3; the D is unclear. This TCR was sampled from a human donor with alopecia areata. Here the sequenced sample was CD4+ T cells sorted from blood, taken around week 30, from a patient treated with tofacitinib. CDR3 sequence (DNA): TGCGCCAGCAGCCAAGCCCTTTTTAGAACCCTTGTCTCAGATACGCAGTATTTT. Protein: CASSQALFRTLVSDTQYF.